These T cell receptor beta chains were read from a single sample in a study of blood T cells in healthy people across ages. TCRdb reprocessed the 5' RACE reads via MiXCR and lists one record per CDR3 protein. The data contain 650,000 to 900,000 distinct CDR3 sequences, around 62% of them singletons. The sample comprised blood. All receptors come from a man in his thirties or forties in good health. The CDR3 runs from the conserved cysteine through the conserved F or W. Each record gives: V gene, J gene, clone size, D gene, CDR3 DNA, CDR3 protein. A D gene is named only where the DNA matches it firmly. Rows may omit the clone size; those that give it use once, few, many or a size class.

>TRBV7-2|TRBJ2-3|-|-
TGTGCCAGCAGCTTAGCCGGGCAGGCTGGGACAGATACGCAGTATTTT
CASSLAGQAGTDTQYF
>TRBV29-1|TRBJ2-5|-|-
TGCAGCGTTGACCGGGGATACAGGGAAGAGACCCAGTACTTC
CSVDRGYREETQYF
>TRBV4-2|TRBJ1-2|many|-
TGTGCCAGCAGCCAAGCACCTAACTATGGCTACACCTTC
CASSQAPNYGYTF
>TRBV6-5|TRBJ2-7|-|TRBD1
TGTGCCAGCACCCAGGACAGGGGCTCCTACGAGCAGTACTTC
CASTQDRGSYEQYF
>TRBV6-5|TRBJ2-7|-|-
TGTGCCAGCAGATCCGGACCCTCCTACGAGCAGTACTTC
CASRSGPSYEQYF
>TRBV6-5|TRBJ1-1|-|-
TGTGCCAGCAGTTACCAGGGAGGGAAAACTGAAGCTTTCTTT
CASSYQGGKTEAFF
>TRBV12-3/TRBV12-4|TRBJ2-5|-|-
TGTGCCAGCAGCCCGGGGCTAGGACTTACCGGAGTGGAGACCCAGTACTTC
CASSPGLGLTGVETQYF
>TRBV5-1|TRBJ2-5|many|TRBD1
TGTGCCAGCAGCCCGGGACAGGGTGGAGAGACCCAGTACTTC
CASSPGQGGETQYF
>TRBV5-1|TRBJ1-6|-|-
TGCGCCAGCAGCTTGGTGGCATTGGGCTCCTATAATTCACCCCTCCACTTT
CASSLVALGSYNSPLHF
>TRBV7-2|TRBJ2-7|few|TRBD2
TGTGCCAGCAGCCCGACTAGCGGGGGATCCAGCTCCTACGAGCAGTACTTC
CASSPTSGGSSSYEQYF
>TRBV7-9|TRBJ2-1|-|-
TGTGCCAGCAGCTCAGGGCGCGGAGGGGTATTAGACAATGAGCAGTTCTTC
CASSSGRGGVLDNEQFF
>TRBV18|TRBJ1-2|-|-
TGTGCCAGCTCAAACGCTCCGGGCCAAGGGGGCTACACCTTC
CASSNAPGQGGYTF
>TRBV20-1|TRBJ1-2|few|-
TGCAGTGCTAAACAGAACCCCTATGGCTACACCTTC
CSAKQNPYGYTF
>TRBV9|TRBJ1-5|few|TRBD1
TGTGCCAGCAGTGCGGGACAGAATAATCAGCCCCAGCATTTT
CASSAGQNNQPQHF
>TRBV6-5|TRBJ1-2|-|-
TGCGCCAGCAGTTACTCGATCGCCTACAGAAGCTACACCTTC
CASSYSIAYRSYTF
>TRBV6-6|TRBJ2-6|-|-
TGTGCCAGCATCGACGGGAGCTCTGGGGCCAACGTCCTGACTTTC
CASIDGSSGANVLTF
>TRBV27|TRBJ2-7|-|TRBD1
TGTGCCAGCAGTTTATCGGGACAGGGAAGGGGGGGGGAGCAGTACTTC
CASSLSGQGRGGEQYF
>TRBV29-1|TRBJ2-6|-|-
TGCAGCGTTGAGGAGTACTCTGGGGCCAACGTCCTGACTTTC
CSVEEYSGANVLTF
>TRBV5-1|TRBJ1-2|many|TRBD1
TGCGCCAGCAGCTTGGAGGGACAGGGAGACTATGGCTACACCTTC
CASSLEGQGDYGYTF
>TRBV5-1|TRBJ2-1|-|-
TGCGCCGGCCGGGACAACTACAATGAGCAGTTCTTC
CAGRDNYNEQFF
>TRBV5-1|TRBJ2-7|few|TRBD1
TGCGCCAGCAGCTTCGGACAGGTACCCTACTACGAGCAGTACTTC
CASSFGQVPYYEQYF
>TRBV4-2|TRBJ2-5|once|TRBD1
TGTGCCAGCAGCCAAGAGACAGGGAGCCTGGGGCAGTACTTC
CASSQETGSLGQYF
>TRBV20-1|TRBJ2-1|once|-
TGCAGTGCCCCCTCCTATGTAGGGTGGGCCGATGAGCAGTTCTTC
CSAPSYVGWADEQFF
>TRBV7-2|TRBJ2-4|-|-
TGTGCCAGCAGCTCAGACTACGGGCAGTACTTC
CASSSDYGQYF
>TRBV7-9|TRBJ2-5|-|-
TGTGCCAGCAGCCATCGGACAGCCCAAGAGACCCAGTACTTC
CASSHRTAQETQYF
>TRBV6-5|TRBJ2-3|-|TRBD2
TGTGCCAGCAGCGACGGGGGGGGTACGCAGTATTTT
CASSDGGGTQYF
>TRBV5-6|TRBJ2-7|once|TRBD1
TGTGCCAGCAGCCCACAGGGGGCCGTAGACGAGCAGTACTTC
CASSPQGAVDEQYF